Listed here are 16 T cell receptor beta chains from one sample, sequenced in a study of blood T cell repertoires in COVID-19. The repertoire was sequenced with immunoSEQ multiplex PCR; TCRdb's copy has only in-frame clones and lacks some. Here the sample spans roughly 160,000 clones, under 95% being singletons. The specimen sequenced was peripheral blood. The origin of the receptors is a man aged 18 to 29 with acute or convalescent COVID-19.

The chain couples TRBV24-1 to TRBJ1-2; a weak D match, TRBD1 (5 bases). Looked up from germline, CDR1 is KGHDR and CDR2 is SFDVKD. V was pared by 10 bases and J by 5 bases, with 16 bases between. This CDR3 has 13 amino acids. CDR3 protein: CATSGDAGYGYTF. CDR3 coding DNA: TGTGCCACTTCGGGGGATGCCGGGTATGGCTACACCTTC.

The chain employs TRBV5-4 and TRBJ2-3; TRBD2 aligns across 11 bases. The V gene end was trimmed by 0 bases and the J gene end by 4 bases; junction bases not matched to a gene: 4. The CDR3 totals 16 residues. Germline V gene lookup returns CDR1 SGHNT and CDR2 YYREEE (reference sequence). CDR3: CASSLVAGGGPDTQYF. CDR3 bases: TGTGCCAGCAGCTTGGTAGCGGGGGGGGGTCCAGATACGCAGTATTTT.

CDR3 loop: CASSQGAGVPWPQHF. CDR3 coding DNA: TGCGCCAGCAGCCAAGGGGCAGGGGTCCCCTGGCCCCAGCATTTT. The V gene is TRBV4-1, the J gene TRBJ1-5; D perhaps matches TRBD1 (6 bases). Trimming removed 1 base from V and 9 bases from J, with 16 bases in between. The CDR3 spans 15 residues. The V gene's germline CDR1 is MGHRA and CDR2 YSYEKL.

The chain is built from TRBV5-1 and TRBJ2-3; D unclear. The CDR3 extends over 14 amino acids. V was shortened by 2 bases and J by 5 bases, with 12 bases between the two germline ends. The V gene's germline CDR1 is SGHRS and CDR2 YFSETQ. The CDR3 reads CASSFAQVGDTQYF. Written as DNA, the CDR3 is TGCGCCAGCAGCTTCGCCCAGGTAGGAGATACGCAGTATTTT.

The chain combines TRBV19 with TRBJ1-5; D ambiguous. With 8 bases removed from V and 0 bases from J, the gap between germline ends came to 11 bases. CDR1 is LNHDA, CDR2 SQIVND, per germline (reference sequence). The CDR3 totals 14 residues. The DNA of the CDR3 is TGTGCCAGTGCGGCCGGCCTTAGCAATCAGCCCCAGCATTTT. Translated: CASAAGLSNQPQHF.

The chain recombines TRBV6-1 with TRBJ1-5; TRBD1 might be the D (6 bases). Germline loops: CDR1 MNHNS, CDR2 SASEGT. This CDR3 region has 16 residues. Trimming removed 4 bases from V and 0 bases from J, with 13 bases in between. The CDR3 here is CASSAGQTNSNQPQHF. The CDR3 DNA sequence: TGTGCCAGCAGTGCAGGACAGACAAATAGCAATCAGCCCCAGCATTTT.

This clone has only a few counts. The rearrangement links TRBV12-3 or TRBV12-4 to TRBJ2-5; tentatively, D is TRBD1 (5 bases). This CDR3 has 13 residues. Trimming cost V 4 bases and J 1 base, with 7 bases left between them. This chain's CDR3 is CASSSDSQETQYF. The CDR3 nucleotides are TGTGCCAGCAGTTCCGACAGCCAAGAGACCCAGTACTTC.

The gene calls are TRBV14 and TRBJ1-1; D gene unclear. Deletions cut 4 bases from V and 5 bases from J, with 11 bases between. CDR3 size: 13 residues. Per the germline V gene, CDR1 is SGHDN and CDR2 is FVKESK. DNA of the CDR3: TGTGCCAGCAGCCTCAAGGGAGGGACTGAAGCTTTCTTT. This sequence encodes CASSLKGGTEAFF.

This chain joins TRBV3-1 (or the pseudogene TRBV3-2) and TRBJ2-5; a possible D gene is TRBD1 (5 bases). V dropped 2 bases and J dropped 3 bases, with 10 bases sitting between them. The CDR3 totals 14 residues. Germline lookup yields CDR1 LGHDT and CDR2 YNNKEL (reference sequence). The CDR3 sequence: CASSQWGQEETQYF. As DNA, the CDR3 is TGTGCCAGCAGCCAATGGGGCCAAGAAGAGACCCAGTACTTC.

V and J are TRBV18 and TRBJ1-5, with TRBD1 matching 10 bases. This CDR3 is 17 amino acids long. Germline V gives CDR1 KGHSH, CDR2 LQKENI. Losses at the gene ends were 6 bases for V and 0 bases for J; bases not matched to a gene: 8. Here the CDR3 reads CASSQDRGTYSNQPQHF. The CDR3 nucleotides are TGTGCCAGCTCGCAGGACAGGGGGACATATAGCAATCAGCCCCAGCATTTT.

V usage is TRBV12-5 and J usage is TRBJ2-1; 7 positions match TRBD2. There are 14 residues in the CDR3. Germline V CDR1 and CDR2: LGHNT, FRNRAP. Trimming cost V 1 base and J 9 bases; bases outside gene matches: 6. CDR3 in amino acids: CASGLGDYPTEQFF. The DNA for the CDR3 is TGTGCTAGTGGTTTGGGGGACTATCCCACTGAGCAGTTCTTC.

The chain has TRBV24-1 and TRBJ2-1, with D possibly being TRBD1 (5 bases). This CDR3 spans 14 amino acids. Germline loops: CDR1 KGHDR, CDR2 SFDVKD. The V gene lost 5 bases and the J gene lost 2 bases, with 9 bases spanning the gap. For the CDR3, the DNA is TGTGCCACCAGTGGCGACAGCGCCTACAATGAGCAGTTCTTC. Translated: CATSGDSAYNEQFF.

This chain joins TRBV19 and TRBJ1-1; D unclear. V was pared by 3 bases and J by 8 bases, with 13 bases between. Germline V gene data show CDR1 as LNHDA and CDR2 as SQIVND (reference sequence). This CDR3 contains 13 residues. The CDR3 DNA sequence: TGTGCCAGTAGTATCAATCGGGAGGCAGAAGCTTTCTTT. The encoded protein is CASSINREAEAFF.

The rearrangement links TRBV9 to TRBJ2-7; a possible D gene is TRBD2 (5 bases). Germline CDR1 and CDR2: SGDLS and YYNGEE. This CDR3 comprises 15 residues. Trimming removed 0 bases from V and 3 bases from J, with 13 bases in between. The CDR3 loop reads CASSVGLAADYEQYF. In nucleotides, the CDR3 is TGTGCCAGCAGCGTAGGACTTGCAGCGGACTACGAGCAGTACTTC.

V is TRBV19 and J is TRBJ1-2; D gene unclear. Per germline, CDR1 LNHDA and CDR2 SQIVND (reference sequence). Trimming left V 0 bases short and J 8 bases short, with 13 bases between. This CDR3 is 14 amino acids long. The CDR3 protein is CASSIEGQPSGYTF. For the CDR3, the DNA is TGTGCCAGTAGTATAGAGGGCCAGCCGTCGGGCTACACCTTC.

CDR3 sequence (DNA): TGCGCCAGCAGCCCTTCCGTGTGGCGGGGGAGCTCCTACGAGCAGTACTTC. It specifies CASSPSVWRGSSYEQYF. This chain links TRBV4-1 with TRBJ2-7; 7 positions agree with TRBD2. Germline assignment: CDR1 MGHRA and CDR2 YSYEKL. This CDR3 spans 17 amino acids. The ends lost 4 bases at V and 0 bases at J; junction bases unmatched: 12.